The sequence of this T cell receptor beta chain was determined in a study of T cell changes during pregnancy in multiple sclerosis (dated by TCRdb to the late 2010s). As for the study more broadly: The study looked at changes in the T cell repertoire across pregnancy in women with multiple sclerosis.

Libraries were made using the immunoSEQ multiplex PCR assay. TCRdb mirrors the immuneACCESS table, restricted to in-frame sequences. Some clones are absent from its copies; in checked studies, under half trace to an unresolved V gene, and the reason for the others is unknown. The sample data list about 27,000 clones, and nearly 90% of these were observed just once. The ten largest clones add up to about 15% of the sample. With regard to this clone: The antigen it binds to is not known. Base qualities are not provided; no much larger clone lies one nucleotide away.

CDR3 length: 17 amino acids, cysteine to phenylalanine. The entry retains the CDR3 DNA only, 51 bases that are in frame from base 1. The receptor's source is a female donor with multiple sclerosis, enrolled in a pregnancy study. This chain is built from TRBV21-1 and TRBJ2-2; the listed D gene, TRBD2, was not tested against the DNA. TRBV21-1 is a listed pseudogene. The sample consisted of CD8+ T cells from peripheral blood mononuclear cells, taken in the second trimester of pregnancy. The DNA is as follows: TGTGCCAGCAGCAAAGTTAGCGGGAAGTTGAACACCGGGGAGCTGTTTTTT. It translates as CASSKVSGKLNTGELFF.